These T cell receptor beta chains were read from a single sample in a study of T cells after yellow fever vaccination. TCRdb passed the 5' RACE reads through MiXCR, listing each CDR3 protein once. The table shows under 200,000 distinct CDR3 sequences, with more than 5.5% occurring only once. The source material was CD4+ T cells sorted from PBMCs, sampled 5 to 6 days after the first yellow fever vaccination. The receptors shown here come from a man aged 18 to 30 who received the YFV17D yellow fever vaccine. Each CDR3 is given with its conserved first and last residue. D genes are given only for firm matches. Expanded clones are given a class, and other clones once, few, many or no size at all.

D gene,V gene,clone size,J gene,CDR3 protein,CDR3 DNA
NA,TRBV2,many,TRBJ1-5,CASRGTNPNQPQHF,TGTGCCAGCAGGGGGACAAACCCAAATCAGCCCCAGCATTTT
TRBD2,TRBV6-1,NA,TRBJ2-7,CASRHPGLAGTYEQYF,TGTGCCAGCAGGCACCCGGGACTAGCGGGTACCTACGAGCAGTACTTC
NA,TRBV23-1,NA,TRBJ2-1,CASSQSGSNEQFF,TGCGCCAGCAGTCAATCAGGGAGTAATGAGCAGTTCTTC
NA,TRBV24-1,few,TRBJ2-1,CATSDHGRDSYNEQFF,TGTGCCACCAGTGATCACGGACGGGACTCCTACAATGAGCAGTTCTTC
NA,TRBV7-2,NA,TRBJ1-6,CASSLERGGSSPLHF,TGTGCCAGCAGCTTAGAACGGGGGGGGAGTTCACCCCTCCACTTT
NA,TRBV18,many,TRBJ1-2,CASSPSLREEGYTF,TGTGCCAGCTCACCAAGTCTAAGGGAGGAGGGCTACACCTTC
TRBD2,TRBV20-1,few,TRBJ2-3,CSARGGGPTDTQYF,TGCAGTGCTAGAGGCGGGGGGCCGACAGATACGCAGTATTTT
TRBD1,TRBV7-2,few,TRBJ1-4,CASSLGSAGGNEKLFF,TGTGCCAGCAGCTTAGGTTCGGCAGGGGGGAATGAAAAACTGTTTTTT
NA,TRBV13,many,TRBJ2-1,CASSLIGIGEIYNEQFF,TGTGCCAGCAGCTTAATTGGGATTGGGGAGATATACAATGAGCAGTTCTTC
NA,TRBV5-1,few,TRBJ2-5,CASSFGPVQETQYF,TGCGCCAGCAGCTTCGGGCCGGTACAAGAGACCCAGTACTTC
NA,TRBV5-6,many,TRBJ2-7,CASSSMGGSSSYEQYF,TGTGCCAGCAGCTCCATGGGGGGTTCCAGCTCCTACGAGCAGTACTTC
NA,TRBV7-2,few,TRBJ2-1,CASSLAGRLTRDEQFF,TGTGCCAGCAGCTTAGCGGGGCGGCTTACGCGGGATGAGCAGTTCTTC
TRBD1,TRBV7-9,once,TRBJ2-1,CASSRGGKFSNEQFF,TGTGCCAGCAGCCGAGGGGGCAAATTTTCGAATGAGCAGTTCTTC